The clone carrying this T cell receptor (beta chain) was seen more than once but under ten times. TCRdb reprocessed the RACE reads with MiXCR, giving one entry per CDR3 protein. Here the sample spans around 99,000 distinct CDR3 sequences, about an eighth being singletons. These data belong to a study of human T cells and chemical hapten exposure. Time point: patch test 1, 2 weeks after DPC sensitization. The treatment is: therapeutic diphenylcyclopropenone sensitization with weekly scalp DPC. Unseparated into fractions, whole blood served as the source from which total RNA was extracted. This TCR derives from a woman aged 35 to 49 with alopecia areata. Some clones in this sample may be carry-over from other donors' samples. The sample was whole blood, taken in connection with sensitization to the hapten diphenylcyclopropenone (DPC).

This chain's CDR3 is CASAPVSGELFF. The CDR3 DNA follows: TGTGCCAGCGCTCCTGTGTCTGGGGAGCTGTTTTTT. The genes are TRBV5-5 and TRBJ2-2; D uncertain. This CDR3 comprises 12 residues. Germline values: CDR1 SGHKS, CDR2 YYEKEE (reference sequence). V was clipped by 7 bases and J by 8 bases, with 12 bases between them.